The present TCR beta chain was sequenced within a study of blood T cell dynamics during melanoma immunotherapy. Study details: Standard first-line treatment here was pembrolizumab or nivolumab plus ipilimumab in metastatic melanoma.

Time point described: pre-treatment baseline. At 12 weeks after first infusion, RECIST 1.1 defined response for most patients. Clones were sequenced by immunoSEQ multiplex PCR, and TCRdb holds only the in-frame ones, with some missing. The sample yields about 13,000 clones, approximately 86% seen once. The specimen was blood, collected from a patient treated with checkpoint blockade. The TCR comes from a human donor with melanoma.

CDR3 protein: CASSLDTDAKNIQYF. CDR3 DNA sequence: TGTGCCAGCAGCTTAGATACCGACGCCAAAAACATTCAGTACTTC. V and J are TRBV7-2 and TRBJ2-4; the D is unclear. The V and J ends lost 1 base and 1 base respectively, with 8 bases between them. Germline values: CDR1 SGHTA, CDR2 FQGNSA. This CDR3 has 15 residues.